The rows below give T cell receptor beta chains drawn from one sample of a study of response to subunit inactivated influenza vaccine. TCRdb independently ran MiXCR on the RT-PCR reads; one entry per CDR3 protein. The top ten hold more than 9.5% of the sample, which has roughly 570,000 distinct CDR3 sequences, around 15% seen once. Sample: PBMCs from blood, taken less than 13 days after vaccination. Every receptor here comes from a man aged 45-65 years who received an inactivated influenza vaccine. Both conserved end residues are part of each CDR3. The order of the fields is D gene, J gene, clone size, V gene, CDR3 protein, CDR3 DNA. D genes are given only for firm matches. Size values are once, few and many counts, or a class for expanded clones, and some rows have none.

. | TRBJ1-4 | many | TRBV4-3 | CASSQDQGGVVNEKLFF | TGCGCCAGCAGCCAAGATCAGGGAGGGGTGGTAAATGAAAAACTGTTTTTT
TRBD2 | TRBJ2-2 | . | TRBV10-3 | CAINLVAGRTGELFF | TGTGCCATCAATTTGGTAGCGGGGCGCACCGGGGAGCTGTTTTTT
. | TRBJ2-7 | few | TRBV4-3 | CASSQEINWGHEQYF | TGCGCCAGCAGCCAGGAAATAAATTGGGGACACGAGCAGTACTTC
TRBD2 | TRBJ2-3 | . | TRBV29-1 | CSVTSGGAADTQYF | TGCAGCGTGACTAGCGGGGGGGCGGCAGATACGCAGTATTTT
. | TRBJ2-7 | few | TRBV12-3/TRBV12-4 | CASSFWSGPAYEQYF | TGTGCCAGCAGTTTTTGGTCAGGGCCGGCCTACGAGCAGTACTTC
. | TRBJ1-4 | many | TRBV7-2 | CASSYGDYNEKLFF | TGTGCCAGCAGCTACGGGGACTATAATGAAAAACTGTTTTTT
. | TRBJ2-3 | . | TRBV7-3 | CASSFGGTGTDTQYF | TGTGCCAGCAGCTTTGGGGGAACAGGGACAGATACGCAGTATTTT
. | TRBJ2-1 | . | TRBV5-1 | CASSLTATRSLEQFF | TGCGCCAGCAGCTTGACGGCCACCCGGTCCTTGGAGCAGTTCTTC
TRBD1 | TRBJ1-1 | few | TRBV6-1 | CASRGGTVNTEAFF | TGTGCCAGCAGAGGAGGGACAGTCAACACTGAAGCTTTCTTT
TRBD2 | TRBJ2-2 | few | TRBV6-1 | CASRILAGGYTGELFF | TGTGCCAGCAGAATACTAGCGGGAGGGTACACCGGGGAGCTGTTTTTT
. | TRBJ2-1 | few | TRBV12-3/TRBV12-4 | CASSFVLGSEQFF | TGTGCCAGCAGTTTCGTCTTGGGGAGTGAGCAGTTCTTC
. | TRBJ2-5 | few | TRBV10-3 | CAIRERHLETQYF | TGTGCCATCAGGGAAAGACATCTGGAGACCCAGTACTTC
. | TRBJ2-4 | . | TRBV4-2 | CASSQEKQGGLGKNIQYF | TGTGCCAGCAGCCAAGAGAAGCAGGGGGGACTGGGCAAAAACATTCAGTACTTC
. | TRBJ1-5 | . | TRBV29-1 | CSVRRGYF | TGCAGCGTGCGGAGGGGGTATTTT
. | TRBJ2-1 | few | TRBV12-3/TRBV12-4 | CASSPLSGAYNEQFF | TGTGCCAGCAGCCCTCTGTCGGGAGCGTACAATGAGCAGTTCTTC
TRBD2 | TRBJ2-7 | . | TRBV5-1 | CASSLELAGVGEQYF | TGCGCCAGCAGCTTGGAACTAGCGGGAGTGGGGGAGCAGTACTTC
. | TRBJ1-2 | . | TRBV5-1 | CASSLSSPANYGYTF | TGCGCCAGCAGCTTGAGTAGCCCCGCTAACTATGGCTACACCTTC
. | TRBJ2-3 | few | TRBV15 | CATSRNRQGRGTDTQYF | TGTGCCACCAGCAGAAACAGACAGGGTCGGGGGACAGATACGCAGTATTTT
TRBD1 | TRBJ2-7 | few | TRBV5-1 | CASSGGQGAVSYEQYF | TGCGCCAGCAGCGGGGGACAGGGGGCTGTCTCCTACGAGCAGTACTTC
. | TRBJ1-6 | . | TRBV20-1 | CSARSSRVNSPLHF | TGCAGTGCTAGGTCCTCGAGGGTTAATTCACCCCTCCACTTT
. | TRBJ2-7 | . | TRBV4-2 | CASSQGVTGPEQYF | TGTGCCAGCAGCCAAGGGGTGACAGGCCCCGAGCAGTACTTC
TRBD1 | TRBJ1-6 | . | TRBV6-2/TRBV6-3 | CASTEGTGFISPLHF | TGTGCCAGCACCGAAGGGACAGGGTTTATTTCACCCCTCCACTTT
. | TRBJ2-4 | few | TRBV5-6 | CASSLAFPVRAKNIQYF | TGTGCCAGCAGCTTGGCCTTTCCGGTCCGAGCCAAAAACATTCAGTACTTC
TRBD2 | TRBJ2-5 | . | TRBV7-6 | CASSSGLESVWETQYF | TGTGCCAGCAGCTCGGGACTAGAGTCTGTCTGGGAGACCCAGTACTTC
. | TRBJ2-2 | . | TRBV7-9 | CASSFDGTRRAGELFF | TGTGCCAGCAGCTTCGACGGGACAAGGCGGGCCGGGGAGCTGTTTTTT
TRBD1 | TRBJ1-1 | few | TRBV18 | CASSPLDRMEAFF | TGTGCCAGCTCACCCTTGGACAGGATGGAAGCTTTCTTT
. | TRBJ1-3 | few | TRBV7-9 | CASSLGQSSGNTIYF | TGTGCCAGCAGCTTAGGGCAGAGCTCTGGAAACACCATATATTTT
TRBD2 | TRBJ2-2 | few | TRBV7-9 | CASDPGLATGELFF | TGTGCCAGCGACCCGGGACTAGCAACCGGGGAGCTGTTTTTT
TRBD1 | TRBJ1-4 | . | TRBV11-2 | CASSSNPGQGFDNEKLFF | TGTGCCAGCAGCTCGAATCCGGGACAGGGATTCGATAATGAAAAACTGTTTTTT
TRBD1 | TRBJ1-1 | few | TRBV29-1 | CSTLGTGNTEAFF | TGCAGCACCCTGGGGACAGGGAACACTGAAGCTTTCTTT
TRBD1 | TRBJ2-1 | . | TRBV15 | CATSRDLGRGWNEQFF | TGTGCCACCAGCAGAGATCTGGGCAGGGGGTGGAATGAGCAGTTCTTC
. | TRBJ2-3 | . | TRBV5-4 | CASSERAGHTDTQYF | TGTGCCAGCAGCGAACGAGCGGGACACACAGATACGCAGTATTTT
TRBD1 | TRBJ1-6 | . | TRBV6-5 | CASSIDRGNSPLHF | TGTGCCAGCAGTATCGACAGGGGAAATTCACCCCTCCACTTT
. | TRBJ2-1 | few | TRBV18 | CASSPAPGRVNEQFF | TGTGCCAGCTCACCTGCTCCGGGGAGAGTCAATGAGCAGTTCTTC
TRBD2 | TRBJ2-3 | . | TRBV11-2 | CASSSLLAGVHPDTQYF | TGTGCCAGCAGCTCCCTGCTAGCGGGAGTGCACCCAGATACGCAGTATTTT
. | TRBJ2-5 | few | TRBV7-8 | CATNGRDHAKETQYF | TGTGCCACCAATGGGCGGGACCACGCAAAAGAGACCCAGTACTTC
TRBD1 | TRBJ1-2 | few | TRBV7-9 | CASILGDRFYGYTF | TGTGCCAGCATCTTAGGGGACAGGTTCTATGGCTACACCTTC